These T cell receptor beta chains were read from a single sample in a study of a mutant IDH1 vaccine in newly diagnosed glioma. This table comes from immunoSEQ multiplex PCR, and its TCRdb copy is limited to in-frame clones, with some not included. The sample carries around 44,000 clones, around four fifths recorded once. These TCRs' antigens remain unknown. The sequences come from PBMCs, collected from a glioma patient whose treatment included an IDH1 peptide vaccine. The receptor source for this set is a man aged 35-49 years with glioma. CDR3s include the opening cysteine and the closing phenylalanine or tryptophan. A D gene is named only where the DNA matches it firmly. Size is stated for part of the rows, as once, few or many counts, or as a class when the clone is expanded.

J gene | D gene | V gene | clone size | CDR3 protein | CDR3 DNA
TRBJ1-1 | . | TRBV6-5 | . | CASSYDTKNTEAFF | TGTGCCAGCAGTTACGACACCAAGAACACTGAAGCTTTCTTT
TRBJ1-6 | . | TRBV4-1 | . | CASSQVAMPNSPLHF | TGCGCCAGCAGCCAAGTAGCAATGCCTAATTCACCCCTCCACTTT
TRBJ2-2 | . | TRBV6-1 | . | CASSARKRELFF | TGTGCCAGCAGTGCCAGGAAACGGGAGCTGTTTTTT
TRBJ2-3 | TRBD2 | TRBV4-2 | . | CASSLSGGLDTQYF | TGTGCCAGCAGCCTTTCGGGGGGGCTCGATACGCAGTATTTT
TRBJ1-1 | TRBD1 | TRBV5-1 | . | CASSYRDRGTEAFF | TGCGCCAGCAGCTACCGGGACAGGGGCACTGAAGCTTTCTTT
TRBJ1-1 | . | TRBV7-9 | . | CASSTDRNTEAFF | TGTGCCAGCAGCACCGACAGGAACACTGAAGCTTTCTTT
TRBJ1-2 | . | TRBV5-8 | . | CASSPTGNGYTF | TGTGCCAGCAGCCCAACAGGGAATGGCTACACCTTC
TRBJ2-3 | TRBD1 | TRBV19 | . | CASSDRVSDTQYF | TGTGCCAGTAGTGACAGGGTTTCAGATACGCAGTATTTT
TRBJ2-6 | . | TRBV29-1 | once | CSVEWGSGANVLTF | TGCAGCGTTGAATGGGGGTCTGGGGCCAACGTCCTGACTTTC
TRBJ1-2 | . | TRBV27 | . | CASSRQILPGRGVGGYTF | TGTGCCAGCAGCCGACAAATCCTACCGGGACGGGGGGTAGGTGGCTACACCTTC
TRBJ2-7 | TRBD1 | TRBV19 | . | CASSKGTGPAYEQYF | TGTGCCAGTAGTAAAGGGACAGGGCCGGCCTACGAGCAGTACTTC
TRBJ2-7 | TRBD2 | TRBV2 | . | CASSPLAGASYEQYF | TGTGCCAGCAGTCCTCTAGCGGGGGCATCCTACGAGCAGTACTTC
TRBJ1-6 | . | TRBV6-6 | once | CASSPGGGNSPLHF | TGTGCCAGCAGTCCGGGAGGGGGTAATTCACCCCTCCACTTT
TRBJ2-7 | . | TRBV6-6 | . | CASSYWDGYEQYF | TGTGCCAGCAGTTACTGGGACGGTTACGAGCAGTACTTC
TRBJ2-5 | . | TRBV5-1 | . | CASSFSRHLQETQYF | TGCGCCAGCAGCTTCTCGAGACACCTCCAAGAGACCCAGTACTTC
TRBJ1-2 | TRBD1 | TRBV4-1 | . | CASSHRGTVNYGYTF | TGCGCCAGCAGCCACCGCGGGACAGTTAACTATGGCTACACCTTC
TRBJ1-4 | . | TRBV6-1 | . | CAIQQQGGVEKLFF | TGTGCCATCCAACAGCAAGGGGGGGTTGAAAAACTGTTTTTT
TRBJ1-1 | . | TRBV6-5 | . | CASSPTPLNTEAFF | TGTGCCAGCAGTCCAACGCCGTTGAACACTGAAGCTTTCTTT
TRBJ2-5 | . | TRBV29-1 | once | CSVGGGGVVETQYF | TGCAGCGTTGGGGGTGGGGGAGTAGTGGAGACCCAGTACTTC
TRBJ1-2 | TRBD1 | TRBV29-1 | . | CSVVGQGIRDYGYTF | TGCAGCGTTGTGGGACAGGGTATTAGGGACTATGGCTACACCTTC
TRBJ1-1 | . | TRBV18 | . | CASSPPGLLLDTEAFF | TGTGCCAGCTCACCACCGGGACTGCTCCTGGACACTGAAGCTTTCTTT
TRBJ2-1 | . | TRBV4-2 | . | CASSQEVGHIAYNEQFF | TGTGCCAGCAGCCAAGAGGTTGGCCACATTGCCTACAATGAGCAGTTCTTC
TRBJ2-7 | . | TRBV2 | few | CASSDQGFSYEQYF | TGTGCCAGCAGTGACCAGGGATTCTCCTACGAGCAGTACTTC
TRBJ1-1 | TRBD1 | TRBV6-5 | few | CASSAQQGGNTEAFF | TGTGCCAGCAGTGCGCAGCAGGGGGGGAACACTGAAGCTTTCTTT
TRBJ2-7 | TRBD1 | TRBV5-1 | . | CASSLGSGGNSYEQYF | TGCGCCAGCAGCTTGGGATCAGGGGGTAACTCCTACGAGCAGTACTTC
TRBJ2-2 | TRBD1 | TRBV13 | . | CASSSPDRGVTGELFF | TGTGCCAGCAGCTCCCCCGACAGGGGAGTAACCGGGGAGCTGTTTTTT
TRBJ2-3 | . | TRBV14 | once | CASSQEGHTQYF | TGTGCCAGCAGCCAAGAGGGCCATACGCAGTATTTT
TRBJ2-7 | TRBD2 | TRBV5-6 | . | CASSLGGGIGYEQYF | TGTGCCAGCAGCTTGGGCGGGGGGATTGGTTACGAGCAGTACTTC
TRBJ1-1 | . | TRBV7-8 | once | CASSSQQGNTEAFF | TGTGCCAGCAGCTCCCAGCAGGGGAACACTGAAGCTTTCTTT
TRBJ2-5 | TRBD1 | TRBV25-1 | once | CASSQQGPQYF | TGTGCCAGCAGTCAACAGGGGCCTCAGTACTTC
TRBJ2-1 | . | TRBV29-1 | . | CSVDRDGYNEQFF | TGCAGCGTCGACCGGGACGGATACAATGAGCAGTTCTTC
TRBJ2-5 | . | TRBV2 | . | CASSTGGETQYF | TGTGCCAGCAGCACAGGCGGAGAGACCCAGTACTTC
TRBJ1-5 | . | TRBV6-1 | . | CASSELAQQWPQHF | TGTGCCAGCAGTGAATTGGCCCAGCAGTGGCCCCAGCATTTT
TRBJ2-7 | TRBD2 | TRBV7-9 | . | CASSRGTSYEQYF | TGTGCCAGCAGCCGAGGGACTAGCTACGAGCAGTACTTC
TRBJ1-1 | . | TRBV19 | . | CASNPQGPRNTEAFF | TGTGCCAGTAACCCACAGGGACCGCGGAACACTGAAGCTTTCTTT
TRBJ1-5 | . | TRBV2 | . | CASSEARQPQHF | TGTGCCAGCAGTGAAGCCCGACAGCCCCAGCATTTT
TRBJ2-1 | . | TRBV29-1 | . | CSVPGGYNEQFF | TGCAGCGTGCCAGGGGGGTACAATGAGCAGTTCTTC
TRBJ1-4 | . | TRBV10-3 | once | CAISAGSAANEKLFF | TGTGCCATCAGTGCGGGGAGTGCAGCTAATGAAAAACTGTTTTTT
TRBJ2-7 | . | TRBV6-5 | once | CASRGGQTSYEQYF | TGTGCCAGCAGGGGGGGGCAGACCTCCTACGAGCAGTACTTC
TRBJ2-7 | TRBD2 | TRBV4-2 | . | CASSDSSGGAEEQYF | TGTGCCAGCAGCGACTCTAGCGGGGGGGCAGAGGAGCAGTACTTC
TRBJ1-6 | TRBD1 | TRBV6-5 | . | CASSYEGAAYNSPLHF | TGTGCCAGCAGTTACGAGGGGGCAGCGTATAATTCACCCCTCCACTTT
TRBJ2-7 | . | TRBV10-3 | . | CAITQEQGQDEQYF | TGTGCCATCACCCAAGAACAGGGTCAGGACGAGCAGTACTTC
TRBJ2-3 | TRBD2 | TRBV4-2 | . | CASSPTASGGPTDTQYF | TGTGCCAGCAGCCCGACGGCTAGCGGGGGGCCCACAGATACGCAGTATTTT
TRBJ2-5 | . | TRBV4-1 | . | CASSPDRDGKETQYF | TGCGCCAGCAGCCCAGACCGGGACGGAAAAGAGACCCAGTACTTC
TRBJ1-1 | . | TRBV11-2 | few | CASSLVGNTEAFF | TGTGCCAGCAGCTTAGTAGGGAACACTGAAGCTTTCTTT
TRBJ2-1 | TRBD2 | TRBV5-1 | . | CASSLTSGGLYNEQFF | TGCGCCAGCAGCTTAACTAGCGGGGGACTTTACAATGAGCAGTTCTTC
TRBJ2-7 | . | TRBV10-3 | . | CAISPGAKFGEQYF | TGTGCCATAAGTCCGGGAGCGAAATTTGGCGAGCAGTACTTC
TRBJ1-4 | . | TRBV2 | . | CASRPQPRQLFF | TGTGCCAGCAGACCACAACCCCGACAACTGTTTTTT
TRBJ1-2 | . | TRBV13 | . | CASSFTDGGIYGYTF | TGTGCCAGCAGCTTCACGGACGGGGGGATATATGGCTACACCTTC
TRBJ2-1 | . | TRBV7-6 | . | CASSQTPYNEQFF | TGTGCCAGCAGCCAAACTCCATACAATGAGCAGTTCTTC
TRBJ2-3 | TRBD2 | TRBV5-1 | . | CASRMSGGAPDTQYF | TGCGCCAGCAGGATGAGCGGGGGGGCCCCAGATACGCAGTATTTT
TRBJ2-2 | TRBD2 | TRBV27 | few | CASSSPRAGRTSGGTGELFF | TGTGCCAGCAGCTCCCCCCGGGCAGGCCGAACTAGCGGGGGGACCGGGGAGCTGTTTTTT
TRBJ2-1 | TRBD1 | TRBV5-1 | . | CASSGKGQGVGDEQFF | TGCGCCAGCAGCGGAAAGGGACAGGGCGTCGGGGATGAGCAGTTCTTC
TRBJ1-1 | . | TRBV19 | . | CASSSYTGGHTEAFF | TGTGCCAGTAGTTCATACACCGGGGGACACACTGAAGCTTTCTTT
TRBJ2-3 | . | TRBV30 | . | CACKQSTDTQYF | TGTGCCTGTAAACAGTCCACAGATACGCAGTATTTT
TRBJ1-2 | TRBD1 | TRBV18 | . | CASSPNDRDYGYTF | TGTGCCAGCTCACCAAACGACAGGGACTATGGCTACACCTTC
TRBJ1-6 | TRBD1 | TRBV2 | . | CASRARDRGNSPLHF | TGTGCCAGCAGAGCCCGGGACAGGGGGAATTCACCCCTCCACTTT